The rows below give T cell receptor beta chains drawn from one sample of a study of T cell responses to AZD1222 COVID-19 vaccine. This table comes from immunoSEQ multiplex PCR, and its TCRdb copy is limited to in-frame clones, with some not included. This table holds around 160,000 clones, about 93% found once. The sequences come from peripheral blood, collected on day 0 of MenACWY control vaccination. The receptors were gathered from an adult in good health. Both conserved end residues are part of each CDR3. Each record gives: V gene, clone size, D gene, J gene, CDR3 DNA, CDR3 protein. D genes are given only for firm matches. Clone size is not always given. Where it is, it says once, few, many or a class for expanded clones.

v_gene: TRBV5-1; abundance: .; d_gene: .; j_gene: TRBJ2-3; CDR3nt: TGCGCCAGCAGCTTTAAAGGGTCCTTCACAGATACGCAGTATTTT; CDR3aa: CASSFKGSFTDTQYF
v_gene: TRBV18; abundance: .; d_gene: .; j_gene: TRBJ1-1; CDR3nt: TGTGCCAGCTCACTCACAGGGAACACTGAAGCTTTCTTT; CDR3aa: CASSLTGNTEAFF
v_gene: TRBV10-1; abundance: .; d_gene: .; j_gene: TRBJ2-7; CDR3nt: TGCGCCAGCAGCCAGGGGCCAGGCGACGAGCAGTACTTC; CDR3aa: CASSQGPGDEQYF
v_gene: TRBV3-1/TRBV3-2; abundance: .; d_gene: .; j_gene: TRBJ1-1; CDR3nt: TGTGCCAGCAGCCAAGCGGCAAGGGGGATTATGAACACTGAAGCTTTCTTT; CDR3aa: CASSQAARGIMNTEAFF
v_gene: TRBV7-6; abundance: once; d_gene: .; j_gene: TRBJ1-1; CDR3nt: TGTGCCAGCAGCCCAGCCGGACCTGAAGCTTTCTTT; CDR3aa: CASSPAGPEAFF
v_gene: TRBV19; abundance: .; d_gene: .; j_gene: TRBJ1-1; CDR3nt: TGTGCCAGTAATCATGCCACTGAAGCTTTCTTT; CDR3aa: CASNHATEAFF
v_gene: TRBV15; abundance: .; d_gene: .; j_gene: TRBJ1-5; CDR3nt: TGTGCCACCAGCAGGATTGAGAGGGGATCGCCCCAGCATTTT; CDR3aa: CATSRIERGSPQHF
v_gene: TRBV3-1/TRBV3-2; abundance: .; d_gene: TRBD1; j_gene: TRBJ2-7; CDR3nt: TGTGCCAGCAGCCCACAGGGGCCCTACGAGCAGTACTTC; CDR3aa: CASSPQGPYEQYF
v_gene: TRBV5-1; abundance: .; d_gene: TRBD2; j_gene: TRBJ2-3; CDR3nt: TGCGCCAGCAGATTGGCCGGGACTAGCGGGAGGGGGTCAGATACGCAGTATTTT; CDR3aa: CASRLAGTSGRGSDTQYF
v_gene: TRBV11-2; abundance: .; d_gene: .; j_gene: TRBJ1-1; CDR3nt: TGTGCCAGCAGCCGGGTTAACACTGAAGCTTTCTTT; CDR3aa: CASSRVNTEAFF
v_gene: TRBV12-3/TRBV12-4; abundance: .; d_gene: .; j_gene: TRBJ1-4; CDR3nt: TGTGCCAGCAGTTTTGTGGGCAATGAAAAACTGTTTTTT; CDR3aa: CASSFVGNEKLFF
v_gene: TRBV6-1; abundance: .; d_gene: .; j_gene: TRBJ1-5; CDR3nt: TGTGCCAGCAGTGAGGGCCGCAATCAGCCCCAGCATTTT; CDR3aa: CASSEGRNQPQHF
v_gene: TRBV7-3; abundance: .; d_gene: .; j_gene: TRBJ2-2; CDR3nt: TGTGCCAGCAGCCAATATGAAAATAGGAAGACCGGGGAGCTGTTTTTT; CDR3aa: CASSQYENRKTGELFF
v_gene: TRBV3-1/TRBV3-2; abundance: .; d_gene: .; j_gene: TRBJ2-7; CDR3nt: TGTGCCAGCAGCCCTGAAGGACCTAGGAGGTACGAGCAGTACTTC; CDR3aa: CASSPEGPRRYEQYF
v_gene: TRBV6-5; abundance: .; d_gene: .; j_gene: TRBJ2-7; CDR3nt: TGTGCCAGCAGTTGGAATATCCTCGACGAGCAGTACTTC; CDR3aa: CASSWNILDEQYF
v_gene: TRBV9; abundance: .; d_gene: .; j_gene: TRBJ2-7; CDR3nt: TGTGCCAGCAGCGTAGTCGCCAGTGGGTTCTACGAGCAGTACTTC; CDR3aa: CASSVVASGFYEQYF
v_gene: TRBV29-1; abundance: .; d_gene: .; j_gene: TRBJ2-7; CDR3nt: TGCAGCGCCAGACAGGGAGGCCCCTACGAGCAGTACTTC; CDR3aa: CSARQGGPYEQYF
v_gene: TRBV4-2; abundance: .; d_gene: TRBD2; j_gene: TRBJ2-2; CDR3nt: TGTGCCAGCAGCCCGCCGCGGGGGGCGGCCGGGGAGCTGTTTTTT; CDR3aa: CASSPPRGAAGELFF
v_gene: TRBV7-8; abundance: .; d_gene: .; j_gene: TRBJ1-3; CDR3nt: TGTGCCAGCAGCTTAGCTCAGCGAAACACCATATATTTT; CDR3aa: CASSLAQRNTIYF
v_gene: TRBV14; abundance: few; d_gene: .; j_gene: TRBJ1-1; CDR3nt: TGTGCCAGCAGCGCACAGCTCCAGAACGCTGAAGCTTTCTTT; CDR3aa: CASSAQLQNAEAFF
v_gene: TRBV7-9; abundance: .; d_gene: .; j_gene: TRBJ2-7; CDR3nt: TGTGCCAGCAGCTTGCAGGGAGGCCACGAGCAGTACTTC; CDR3aa: CASSLQGGHEQYF
v_gene: TRBV7-3; abundance: .; d_gene: .; j_gene: TRBJ2-1; CDR3nt: TGTGCCAGCAGCTTTTCCAGGGGCTCCTACAATGAGCAGTTCTTC; CDR3aa: CASSFSRGSYNEQFF
v_gene: TRBV5-1; abundance: .; d_gene: TRBD2; j_gene: TRBJ2-7; CDR3nt: TGCGCCAGCAGCTTGGGGCCTAGCGGGAGTAAAGGCTACGAGCAGTACTTC; CDR3aa: CASSLGPSGSKGYEQYF
v_gene: TRBV5-4; abundance: .; d_gene: TRBD1; j_gene: TRBJ1-1; CDR3nt: TGTGCCAGCAGCAACCGGACAGGGCACACTGAAGCTTTCTTT; CDR3aa: CASSNRTGHTEAFF
v_gene: TRBV5-5; abundance: .; d_gene: .; j_gene: TRBJ1-2; CDR3nt: TGTGCCAGCAGCTTGGGCCGGGGAGATGGCTACACCTTC; CDR3aa: CASSLGRGDGYTF
v_gene: TRBV5-5; abundance: .; d_gene: TRBD2; j_gene: TRBJ2-7; CDR3nt: TGTGCCAGCAGCCGGGGACTAGCGGGCCCCTACGAGCAGTACTTC; CDR3aa: CASSRGLAGPYEQYF
v_gene: TRBV25-1; abundance: .; d_gene: .; j_gene: TRBJ2-4; CDR3nt: TGTGCCAGCAGTGAATTAAGGGATTCAAACATTCAGTACTTC; CDR3aa: CASSELRDSNIQYF
v_gene: TRBV7-8; abundance: .; d_gene: .; j_gene: TRBJ1-5; CDR3nt: TGTGCCAGCAGCTTAGGTACGGGTAATAGCAATCAGCCCCAGCATTTT; CDR3aa: CASSLGTGNSNQPQHF
v_gene: TRBV5-1; abundance: .; d_gene: .; j_gene: TRBJ2-7; CDR3nt: TGCGCCAGCAGCTTAGGGGTCAGCTCCTACGAGCAGTACTTC; CDR3aa: CASSLGVSSYEQYF
v_gene: TRBV27; abundance: .; d_gene: .; j_gene: TRBJ2-7; CDR3nt: TGTGCCAGCAGTTTAGGCAGGGTGCCCTACGAGCAGTACTTC; CDR3aa: CASSLGRVPYEQYF
v_gene: TRBV27; abundance: .; d_gene: .; j_gene: TRBJ1-3; CDR3nt: TGTGCCAGCAGTCCCACCGGGGTGGGACCTGGAAACACCATATATTTT; CDR3aa: CASSPTGVGPGNTIYF
v_gene: TRBV5-4; abundance: .; d_gene: TRBD2; j_gene: TRBJ2-1; CDR3nt: TGTGCCAGCAGCTTGGGTGGGACTAGCGGGAGTACGGGTGAGCAGTTCTTC; CDR3aa: CASSLGGTSGSTGEQFF
v_gene: TRBV29-1; abundance: .; d_gene: .; j_gene: TRBJ1-1; CDR3nt: TGCAGCGTTGAGTCGGTGAACACTGAAGCTTTCTTT; CDR3aa: CSVESVNTEAFF
v_gene: TRBV19; abundance: .; d_gene: TRBD1; j_gene: TRBJ1-6; CDR3nt: TGTGCCAGTAGCCGGACAGGGAGGGGTTCACCCCTCCACTTT; CDR3aa: CASSRTGRGSPLHF
v_gene: TRBV29-1; abundance: .; d_gene: .; j_gene: TRBJ2-1; CDR3nt: TGCAGCGTTGAAGAATCCGGGACCCAGATTGAGCAGTTCTTC; CDR3aa: CSVEESGTQIEQFF
v_gene: TRBV30; abundance: .; d_gene: .; j_gene: TRBJ2-1; CDR3nt: TGTGCCTGGAGTGTGGGGCTAGTAGGGTTCTTC; CDR3aa: CAWSVGLVGFF
v_gene: TRBV19; abundance: .; d_gene: TRBD1; j_gene: TRBJ1-1; CDR3nt: TGTGCCAGTAGTATCCGGACAGGGGGCATCAAAGACACTGAAGCTTTCTTT; CDR3aa: CASSIRTGGIKDTEAFF
v_gene: TRBV3-1/TRBV3-2; abundance: .; d_gene: TRBD1; j_gene: TRBJ1-4; CDR3nt: TGTGCCAGCAGCCAGGGGGGGACAGTCTCTAATGAAAAACTGTTTTTT; CDR3aa: CASSQGGTVSNEKLFF
v_gene: TRBV7-9; abundance: .; d_gene: .; j_gene: TRBJ1-6; CDR3nt: TGTGCCAGCAGCGCGGAAGTCTATCGGAATTCACCCCTCCACTTT; CDR3aa: CASSAEVYRNSPLHF
v_gene: TRBV27; abundance: .; d_gene: TRBD1; j_gene: TRBJ1-4; CDR3nt: TGTGCCACCCGGACAGGGGGCGATGAAAAACTGTTTTTT; CDR3aa: CATRTGGDEKLFF
v_gene: TRBV12-3/TRBV12-4; abundance: .; d_gene: .; j_gene: TRBJ2-7; CDR3nt: TGTGCCAGCAGGGGGACTGAATCCTACGAGCAGTACTTC; CDR3aa: CASRGTESYEQYF
v_gene: TRBV7-9; abundance: many; d_gene: .; j_gene: TRBJ2-2; CDR3nt: TGTGCCAGCAGCTTTACTAGGGCAGTCTACACCGGGGAGCTGTTTTTT; CDR3aa: CASSFTRAVYTGELFF
v_gene: TRBV7-6; abundance: .; d_gene: .; j_gene: TRBJ1-2; CDR3nt: TGTGCCAGCAGCAGCGACAGCTACTATGGCTACACCTTC; CDR3aa: CASSSDSYYGYTF
v_gene: TRBV5-1; abundance: .; d_gene: TRBD2; j_gene: TRBJ2-7; CDR3nt: TGCGCCAGCAGCTTAATAGCGGGAGTCAGCTCCTACGAGCAGTACTTC; CDR3aa: CASSLIAGVSSYEQYF
v_gene: TRBV28; abundance: .; d_gene: .; j_gene: TRBJ1-1; CDR3nt: TGTGCCAGCAGTTTATATTCAGGGGCCAACACTGAAGCTTTCTTT; CDR3aa: CASSLYSGANTEAFF
v_gene: TRBV9; abundance: .; d_gene: TRBD2; j_gene: TRBJ2-1; CDR3nt: TGTGCCAGCAGCCCGACCGGTACGAGCGGGAGCTATGAGCAGTTCTTC; CDR3aa: CASSPTGTSGSYEQFF
v_gene: TRBV9; abundance: .; d_gene: TRBD2; j_gene: TRBJ2-3; CDR3nt: TGTGCCAGCAGCGAAAGACTAGCGTCTCGCACAGATACGCAGTATTTT; CDR3aa: CASSERLASRTDTQYF
v_gene: TRBV7-8; abundance: few; d_gene: .; j_gene: TRBJ1-3; CDR3nt: TGTGCCAGCAGGAAGGACAGAGACTCTGGAAACACCATATATTTT; CDR3aa: CASRKDRDSGNTIYF
v_gene: TRBV7-9; abundance: .; d_gene: .; j_gene: TRBJ1-6; CDR3nt: TGTGCCAGCAGCTTCTCCGACAGTCTCTCCTATAATTCACCCCTCCACTTT; CDR3aa: CASSFSDSLSYNSPLHF
v_gene: TRBV27; abundance: .; d_gene: .; j_gene: TRBJ2-7; CDR3nt: TGTGCCAGCAGTCAGTCCGACCCCTACGAGCAGTACTTC; CDR3aa: CASSQSDPYEQYF
v_gene: TRBV9; abundance: .; d_gene: .; j_gene: TRBJ1-2; CDR3nt: TGTGCCAGCAGCGTAGGTGGGGCCAAGTATGGCTACACCTTC; CDR3aa: CASSVGGAKYGYTF
v_gene: TRBV6-4; abundance: .; d_gene: .; j_gene: TRBJ2-2; CDR3nt: TGTGCCAGCAGTGGACCGAACACCGGGGAGCTGTTTTTT; CDR3aa: CASSGPNTGELFF